This record looks at one T cell receptor beta chain sequence and its context. Its target is unknown. The data stem from a study of CD8 T cells in ankylosing spondylitis. General study results and limits: In ankylosing spondylitis blood, a motif of eight highly homologous TCR beta variants appeared characteristic.

V lost 8 bases and J 6 bases, leaving 13 bases between the germline ends. Per germline, CDR1 MNHNS and CDR2 SASEGT. The CDR3 extends over 13 amino acids. TCRdb re-analysed the 5' RACE reads in MiXCR, keeping a single row per CDR3 protein. The data show about 390,000 distinct CDR3 sequences, around 24% seen once. The sequencing sample was made of blood, either unsorted or a sorted T cell fraction (not recorded which). The source of this sequence is a male donor with ankylosing spondylitis. The chain joins TRBV6-1 to TRBJ2-2; a possible D gene is TRBD2 (6 bases). CDR3 sequence: CASGRGRSGELFF. CDR3 bases: TGTGCCAGCGGCCGGGGGAGGTCCGGGGAGCTGTTTTTT.